This T cell receptor beta chain was found in a study of CD8 T cells in ankylosing spondylitis. Study-level results: Reports of some motif variants in reactive arthritis synovial fluid and blood predate this one. Typical of ankylosing spondylitis blood, it appeared, was a TCR beta motif of eight highly homologous variants. Reportedly, matched ankylosing spondylitis synovial fluid was significantly enriched for disease-linked clones.

Quantitative 5'-RACE was performed with molecular barcodes, and it yielded the TCR beta libraries. TCRdb analysed the 5' RACE reads with MiXCR anew, one entry per CDR3 protein. The top ten clones hold approximately 3.1% of a sample with some 130,000 distinct CDR3 sequences, roughly 15% of them seen once. The V end lost 7 bases, the J end lost 4 bases, and 7 bases lay between the germline ends. This CDR3 has 10 residues. Per germline, CDR1 SQVTM and CDR2 ANQGSEA. This clonotype was seen a handful of times. Its matching antigen is unknown. The clonotype comes from a female donor with ankylosing spondylitis or in good health (not recorded which). The sequencing sample was made of blood, either unsorted or a sorted T cell fraction (not recorded which). The genes are TRBV29-1 and TRBJ2-5; D is uncertain. CDR3 amino acids: CSAERETQYF. Here the CDR3 DNA reads TGCAGCGCCGAGAGAGAGACCCAGTACTTC.